The subject of this entry is one T cell receptor (beta chain). Its specificity is not known. The sample is drawn from a study of beta chain features in type 1 diabetes. Study-wide results and caveats: High TCR expression in some cells could lead to their over-representation in cDNA sequencing. Junctions at VDJ sites from type 1 diabetes patients had fewer insertions and more deletions. HLA influence on TCRB rearrangement stayed unresolved here.

The CDR3 extends over 18 amino acids. Germline CDR1 reads LGHNA; CDR2 reads YSLEER. V trimming: 0 bases; J trimming: 5 bases; junction bases outside the gene matches: 10. Researchers reported sorting CD4+ naive, central memory, regulatory and stem cell-like memory cells via CD45RO/CCR7/CD25/CD127/CD95/CD27. Sequencing targeted expressed TCRB transcripts, as all isolated RNA had been reverse transcribed. The data were produced by immunoSEQ multiplex PCR, yet TCRdb's version contains in-frame clones alone and is incomplete. The sample includes a few hundred thousand clones, approximately 11% seen only once; the top ten take about 0.015%.

Sequencing used naive CD4+ T cells from blood. The receptor was derived from a young woman in good health. The V gene is TRBV4-3, the J gene TRBJ2-2, with 9 bases matching TRBD2. This chain's CDR3 is CASSQDMIAGAGTGELFF. The CDR3, as DNA: TGCGCCAGCAGCCAAGACATGATAGCGGGAGCGGGGACCGGGGAGCTGTTTTTT.